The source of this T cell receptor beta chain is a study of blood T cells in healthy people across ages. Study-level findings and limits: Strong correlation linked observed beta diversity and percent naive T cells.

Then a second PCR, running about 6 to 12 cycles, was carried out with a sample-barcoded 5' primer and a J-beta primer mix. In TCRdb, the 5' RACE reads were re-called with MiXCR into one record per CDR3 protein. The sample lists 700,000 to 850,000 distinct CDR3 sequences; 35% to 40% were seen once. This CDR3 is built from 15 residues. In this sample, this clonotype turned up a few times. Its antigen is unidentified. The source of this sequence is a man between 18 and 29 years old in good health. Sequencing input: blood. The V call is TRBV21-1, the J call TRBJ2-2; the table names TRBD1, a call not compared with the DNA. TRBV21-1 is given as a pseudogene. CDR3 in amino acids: CASSKSWDSPGELFF. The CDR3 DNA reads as TGTGCCAGCAGCAAATCCTGGGACAGTCCCGGGGAGCTGTTTTTT.